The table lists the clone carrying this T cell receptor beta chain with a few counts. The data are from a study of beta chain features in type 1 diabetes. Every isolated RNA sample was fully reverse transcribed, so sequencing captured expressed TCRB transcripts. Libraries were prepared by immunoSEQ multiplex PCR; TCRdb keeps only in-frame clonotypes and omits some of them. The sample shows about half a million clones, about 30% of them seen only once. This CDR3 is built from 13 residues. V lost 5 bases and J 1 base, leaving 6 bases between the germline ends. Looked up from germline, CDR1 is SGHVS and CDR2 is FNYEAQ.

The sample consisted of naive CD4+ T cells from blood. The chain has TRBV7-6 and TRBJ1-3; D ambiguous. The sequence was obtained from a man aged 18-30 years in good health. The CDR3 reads CASSRTSGNTIYF. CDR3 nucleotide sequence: TGTGCCAGCAGCCGGACTTCTGGAAACACCATATATTTT. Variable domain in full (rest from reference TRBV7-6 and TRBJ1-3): GAGVSQSPRYKVTKRGQDVALRCDPISGHVSLYWYRQALGQGPEFLTYFNYEAQQDKSGLPNDRFSAERPEGSISTLTIQRTEQRDSAMYRCASSRTSGNTIYFGEGSWLTVV.